Shown below are 5 T cell receptor beta chains from a single sample sequenced in a study of TIL therapy for anti-PD-1-resistant metastatic lung cancer. Time point here: pre-treatment sample, taken before nivolumab and TIL therapy. The tumor samples were excised metastases, mostly pleural nodules or supraclavicular lymph nodes. The immunoSEQ assay was v3. TCRdb keeps only in-frame clones here, not all; method: immunoSEQ multiplex PCR. The table has approximately 9,400 clones, approximately 60% seen once; the top ten hold 10% to 15%. The specimen was tumor tissue, collected at baseline. These receptors came from a person aged 25-85 years with non-small cell lung cancer.

This clone was counted a single time. The chain combines TRBV2 with TRBJ1-1, with unresolved D. V dropped 6 bases and J dropped 1 base, with 9 bases sitting between them. The CDR3 runs 13 residues. Germline V gene sequence: CDR1 SNHLY, CDR2 FYNNEI. This CDR3 is CASSRFWNTEAFF. CDR3 nucleotide sequence: TGTGCCAGCAGCCGGTTCTGGAACACTGAAGCTTTCTTT.

The rearrangement links TRBV7-8 to TRBJ2-7; D could derive from TRBD1 or TRBD2 (6 bases each). V shed 2 bases and J shed 9 bases, with 14 bases lying between them. This CDR3 contains 13 residues. Germline assignment: CDR1 SGHVS and CDR2 FQNEAQ. CDR3 DNA sequence: TGTGCCAGCAGCTTACCACCGGGGGCCTGGCAGTACTTC. As protein: CASSLPPGAWQYF. Full variable domain (rest looked up from reference TRBV7-8 and TRBJ2-7): GAGVSQSPRYKVAKRGQDVALRCDPISGHVSLFWYQQALGQGPEFLTYFQNEAQLDKSGLPSDRFFAERPEGSVSTLKIQRTQQEDSAVYLCASSLPPGAWQYFGPGTRLTVT.

By proportion, this clone is medium-sized. The J gene is TRBJ1-1, the V gene TRBV4-1; the D is unclear. Germline assignment: CDR1 MGHRA and CDR2 YSYEKL. The CDR3 has 13 residues. V was clipped by 0 bases and J by 6 bases, with 8 bases between them. The CDR3 is CASSQDMDSEAFF. DNA for the CDR3: TGCGCCAGCAGCCAAGATATGGATTCTGAAGCTTTCTTT.

This clone has more than one count but fewer than ten. The V call is TRBV5-6, the J call TRBJ1-3, with D uncertain. Germline CDR1 is SGHDT and CDR2 is YYEEEE. Trimming cost V 4 bases and J 2 bases, with 13 bases left between them. The CDR3 consists of 15 residues. The CDR3: CASSPGRTPGNTIYF. CDR3 nucleotide sequence: TGTGCCAGCAGCCCCGGACGGACTCCTGGAAACACCATATATTTT.

V and J are TRBV19 and TRBJ2-3; 10 bases map to TRBD2. Germline loops: CDR1 LNHDA, CDR2 SQIVND (reference sequence). This CDR3 region has 16 residues. V lost 6 bases, J lost 0 bases, and 6 bases stayed unmatched. The CDR3 reads CASRNGLAESTDTQYF. The CDR3 bases are TGTGCCAGTAGAAATGGACTAGCGGAGAGCACAGATACGCAGTATTTT.